Given below is one T cell receptor (beta chain) in context. In the same sample, other DNA sequences code for this CDR3. The data originate from a study of blood T cell repertoires in COVID-19. Clones were sequenced by immunoSEQ multiplex PCR, and TCRdb holds only the in-frame ones, with some missing. The sample includes 450,000 to 500,000 clones, about 88% of them seen just once. The germline CDR1 and CDR2 sequences are SEHNR and FQNEAQ (reference sequence). Trimming left V 5 bases short and J 0 bases short, with 12 bases between. This CDR3 spans 15 amino acids. What was sequenced was PBMCs or T cells enriched from blood (not recorded which). The sequence derives from a woman between 55 and 75 years old who had recovered from COVID-19. The V call is TRBV7-9, the J call TRBJ2-3, with a weak D call TRBD2 (6 bases). The CDR3 DNA follows: TGTGCCAGCAGCCTCGGGGGATTAAGCACAGATACGCAGTATTTT. It specifies CASSLGGLSTDTQYF.